The 13 T cell receptor beta chains reported below all come from one sample, sequenced in a study of patients and donors after allogeneic stem cell transplantation. TCRdb redid the calling of the RT-PCR reads with MiXCR, one entry per CDR3 protein. Altogether more than 850,000 distinct CDR3 sequences are present, about 20% being singletons, with the ten largest covering 5% to 7.5%. Source material: blood, either unsorted or a sorted T cell fraction (not recorded which). These receptors originate from a human donor who was either an allogeneic HSCT recipient or a stem cell or donor lymphocyte infusion donor (not recorded which). It is not recorded whose cells these are; they may come from a transplant donor.

The chain uses TRBV7-8 and TRBJ2-6; no reliable D call. CDR1 is SGHVS, CDR2 FQNEAQ, per germline. The CDR3 covers 18 residues. V lost 0 bases, J lost 4 bases, and 16 bases lay in between. In DNA, the CDR3 is TGTGCCAGCAGCTTAGCGTCTATTGGGTTATCCGGGGCCAACGTCCTGACTTTC. It specifies CASSLASIGLSGANVLTF.

This clonotype has only a few counts. The chain couples TRBV18 to TRBJ1-2, with D perhaps TRBD1 (6 bases). Trimming took 6 bases from V and 2 from J, leaving 16 bases between them. Germline CDR1 reads KGHSH; CDR2 reads LQKENI. There are 15 residues in the CDR3. The CDR3 sequence: CASSPRRTENYGYTF. CDR3 DNA: TGTGCCAGCTCTCCCCGACGGACAGAAAACTATGGCTACACCTTC.

This chain uses TRBV7-3 with TRBJ2-3; unclear D gene. There are 14 residues in the CDR3. Looked up from germline, CDR1 is SGHTA and CDR2 is FQGTGA. CDR3 nucleotide sequence: TGTGCAACTGCGGTTGGCTCTAGCACAGATACGCAGTATTTT. This translates into CATAVGSSTDTQYF.

Remarks on this clonotype: A much larger clone sits a single nucleotide away, making a read error possible. Here the CDR3 DNA reads TGTGCCAGCAGTTTGTCGGTTTATGTCTACACCTTC. It is translated as CASSLSVYVYTF. The genes are TRBV12-3 or TRBV12-4 and TRBJ1-2, with D hard to call. The CDR3 length is 12 residues.

This clonotype was counted only a few times. The chain uses TRBV29-1 and TRBJ2-3; 8 bases align to TRBD1. In germline, CDR1 is SQVTM, CDR2 ANQGSEA. This CDR3 is built from 14 residues. After removal of 2 bases from V and 4 bases from J, the junction contained 5 bases not matched to a gene. CDR3 loop: CSVETGQVADTQYF. The CDR3 nucleotides are TGCAGCGTTGAAACGGGACAGGTCGCAGATACGCAGTATTTT.

This chain joins TRBV6-5 and TRBJ1-2, with D unclear. The germline V gene has CDR1 MNHEY and CDR2 SVGAGI. This CDR3 is 14 amino acids long. Between the trimmed V and J ends, which lost 2 bases and 2 bases, there was a span of 9 bases. CDR3 coding DNA: TGTGCCAGCAGTTACACGTACGGCAACTATGGCTACACCTTC. The encoded protein is CASSYTYGNYGYTF.

Only a few counts were recorded for this clonotype. The chain has TRBV20-1 and TRBJ2-5; D might be TRBD2 (6 bases). Deletions cut 4 bases from V and 2 bases from J, with 17 bases between. There are 15 residues in the CDR3. Germline values: CDR1 DFQATT, CDR2 SNEGSKA (reference sequence). The DNA for the CDR3 is TGCAGTGCTATAAGGCCTAGCGCTAAACAAGAGACCCAGTACTTC. It encodes CSAIRPSAKQETQYF.

The V gene is TRBV20-1, the J gene TRBJ1-5; D is ambiguous. With 0 bases removed from V and 6 bases from J, the gap between germline ends came to 12 bases. Per germline, CDR1 DFQATT and CDR2 SNEGSKA (reference sequence). The CDR3 is 14 amino acids. CDR3: CSAREPGLGQPQHF. The CDR3 DNA follows: TGCAGTGCTAGAGAACCCGGTTTGGGTCAGCCCCAGCATTTT.

A few counts support this clonotype. V and J are TRBV9 and TRBJ1-2; D is unclear. CDR3 length: 13 amino acids. Trimming took 2 bases from V and 8 from J, leaving 13 bases between them. Per the germline V gene, CDR1 is SGDLS and CDR2 is YYNGEE. CDR3 DNA: TGTGCCAGCAGCGTTCTCGAAACTGAAGGCTACACCTTC. It translates to CASSVLETEGYTF.

The gene calls are TRBV6-1 and TRBJ2-2, with TRBD2 matching over 7 bases. The CDR3 covers 15 residues. V lost 5 bases and J lost 6; bases outside the gene matches: 9. Germline CDR1 reads MNHNS; CDR2 reads SASEGT. The CDR3 sequence: CASSNLGTNPGELFF. CDR3 DNA: TGTGCCAGCAGTAATCTCGGGACTAACCCCGGGGAGCTGTTTTTT.

J is TRBJ2-3 and V is TRBV12-3 or TRBV12-4, with D perhaps matching TRBD2 (5 bases). CDR3 length: 15 residues. Trimming removed 6 bases at V and 3 bases at J, with 16 bases between. In DNA, the CDR3 is TGTGCCAGCAGCGCGACTACCAGAGGGACAGATACGCAGTATTTT. Protein: CASSATTRGTDTQYF.

In its sample, this clonotype was seen a few times. The chain couples TRBV4-1 to TRBJ1-2; D is undetermined. Trimming took off 1 base at V and 5 bases at J, with 26 bases between the two ends. This CDR3 is 19 amino acids long. Germline CDR1 is MGHRA and CDR2 is YSYEKL. CDR3 DNA sequence: TGCGCCAGCAGCCAAGCTGCCACGAAAACACCTGTAGGACCTTATGGCTACACCTTC. Translation: CASSQAATKTPVGPYGYTF.

This clonotype was seen more than once but under ten times. The rearrangement joins TRBV5-1 to TRBJ2-7, with a weak D call TRBD1 (5 bases). Germline loops: CDR1 SGHRS, CDR2 YFSETQ. Trimming pared 4 bases from V and 3 bases from J, leaving 17 bases between. This CDR3 comprises 15 residues. CDR3 region: CASSHYAGSGYEQYF. CDR3 in DNA: TGCGCCAGCAGCCACTACGCAGGGTCGGGCTACGAGCAGTACTTC.